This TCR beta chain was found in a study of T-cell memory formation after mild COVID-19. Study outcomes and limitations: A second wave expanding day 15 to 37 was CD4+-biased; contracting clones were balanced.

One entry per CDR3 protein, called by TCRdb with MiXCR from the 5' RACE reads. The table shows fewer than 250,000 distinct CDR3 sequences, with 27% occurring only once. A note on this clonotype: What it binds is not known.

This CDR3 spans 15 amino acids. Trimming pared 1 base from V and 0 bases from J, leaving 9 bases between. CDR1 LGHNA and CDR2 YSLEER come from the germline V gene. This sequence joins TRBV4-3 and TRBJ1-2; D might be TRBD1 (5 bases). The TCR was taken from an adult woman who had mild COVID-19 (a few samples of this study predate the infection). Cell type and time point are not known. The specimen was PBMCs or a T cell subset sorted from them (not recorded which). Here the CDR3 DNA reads TGCGCCAGCAGCCAAGGAGGGGCGTCTAACTATGGCTACACCTTC. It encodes CASSQGGASNYGYTF.